Presented here are 20 T cell receptor beta chains from one specimen sequenced in a study of T-cell reconstitution after alpha-beta-depleted transplantation in children. It was with unique molecular identifiers that the TCRbeta library was prepared. TCRdb re-called the PCR reads with MiXCR, one entry per CDR3 protein. The sample includes hundreds of thousands of distinct CDR3 sequences, under 20% of them seen just once. Sequenced here: PBMCs, mostly from graft donor cells, sampled 360 days after TCRalphabeta/CD19-depleted stem cell transplant. The origin of the receptors is a male patient between 2 and 9 years old who had a stem cell transplant for acute lymphoblastic leukemia, so the T cells may come from the graft donor.

This clonotype was found a few times. The V gene is TRBV6-5, the J gene TRBJ1-4; tentative D call: TRBD1 (5 bases). Germline values: CDR1 MNHEY, CDR2 SVGAGI. The CDR3 covers 13 residues. V dropped 4 bases and J dropped 4 bases, with 7 bases sitting between them. Here the CDR3 DNA reads TGTGCCAGCAGTTCAGGGAATAATGAAAAACTGTTTTTT. It yields the protein CASSSGNNEKLFF.

This clonotype was observed a handful of times. The chain employs TRBV27 and TRBJ2-3, with D maybe TRBD1 (7 bases). Germline CDR1 MNHEY, CDR2 SMNVEV (reference sequence). The V end was cut by 5 bases, the J end by 3 bases, with 15 bases between. The CDR3 runs 15 residues. The CDR3 loop reads CASSEGAGGTDTQYF. Written as DNA, the CDR3 is TGTGCCAGCAGTGAGGGGGCAGGGGGGACAGATACGCAGTATTTT.

The CDR3 reads CASSLIALNSGLNSYEQYF. The CDR3 DNA reads as TGCGCCAGCAGCTTGATTGCACTAAATAGCGGATTAAATTCCTACGAGCAGTACTTC. This chain uses TRBV5-1 with TRBJ2-7; a weak D match, TRBD2 (6 bases). Trimming pared 1 base from V and 1 base from J, leaving 24 bases between. The CDR3 totals 19 residues. The germline V gene encodes CDR1 SGHRS and CDR2 YFSETQ.

This chain links TRBV29-1 with TRBJ2-1; perhaps TRBD1 as D (6 bases). Deletions cut 0 bases from V and 4 bases from J, with 16 bases between. Germline V gene sequence: CDR1 SQVTM, CDR2 ANQGSEA. This CDR3 is built from 16 residues. In nucleotides, the CDR3 is TGCAGCGTTGAAGAGCGTCAGGGGAAGATTTACAATGAGCAGTTCTTC. Translated, it gives CSVEERQGKIYNEQFF.

The rearrangement joins TRBV27 to TRBJ2-1; tentatively, D is TRBD2 (5 bases). Germline CDR1 is MNHEY and CDR2 is SMNVEV (reference sequence). This CDR3 is 12 amino acids long. The V end was cut by 2 bases, the J end by 10 bases, with 9 bases between. As DNA, the CDR3 is TGTGCCAGCAGTTTACGAGGGCAAGAGCAGTTCTTC. Protein: CASSLRGQEQFF.

Only a few counts were recorded for this clonotype. The chain employs TRBV6-1 and TRBJ1-1; a possible D gene is TRBD1 (5 bases). CDR1 and CDR2 from the germline V gene are MNHNS and SASEGT. The V end lost 2 bases, the J end lost 2 bases, and 9 bases lay between the germline ends. The CDR3 runs to 14 residues. The CDR3 sequence is CASSEQGLNTEAFF. DNA for the CDR3: TGTGCCAGCAGTGAACAGGGTCTAAACACTGAAGCTTTCTTT.

The chain employs TRBV30 and TRBJ1-6, with D uncertain. Between the trimmed V and J ends, which lost 3 bases and 4 bases, there was a span of 10 bases. The CDR3 length is 14 residues. CDR1 is GTSNPN, CDR2 SVGIG, per germline (reference sequence). CDR3 nucleotide sequence: TGTGCCTGGAGGATCGGAACGTATAATTCACCCCTCCACTTT. It specifies CAWRIGTYNSPLHF.

The gene calls are TRBV2 and TRBJ2-3; TRBD1 agrees at 7 bases. V lost 4 bases, J lost 10 bases, and 20 bases stayed unmatched. Looked up from germline, CDR1 is SNHLY and CDR2 is FYNNEI. This CDR3 spans 17 amino acids. The CDR3 sequence: CASSGPVTGFWVVSQYF. DNA for the CDR3: TGTGCCAGCAGTGGCCCGGTGACAGGGTTTTGGGTAGTTTCGCAGTATTTT. The full variable domain, with the rest looked up from reference TRBV2 and TRBJ2-3, is EPEVTQTPSHQVTQMGQEVILRCVPISNHLYFYWYRQILGQKVEFLVSFYNNEISEKSEIFDDQFSVERPDGSNFTLKIRSTKLEDSAMYFCASSGPVTGFWVVSQYFGPGTRLTVL.

This chain connects TRBV29-1 to TRBJ2-2; 15 nucleotides line up with TRBD2. With V trimmed by 4 bases and J by 4 bases, 10 bases remained unmatched. The CDR3 contains 18 residues. Germline V lookup: CDR1 SQVTM, CDR2 ANQGSEA. Written as DNA, the CDR3 is TGCAGCGTTGGGCCAAGGACTAGCGGGGGGGCTGGCACCGGGGAGCTGTTTTTT. Translating it yields CSVGPRTSGGAGTGELFF.

This clonotype came up a few times. The rearrangement joins TRBV20-1 to TRBJ1-6, with D maybe TRBD1 (5 bases). Trimming cost V 7 bases and J 10 bases, with 20 bases left between them. Germline V lookup: CDR1 DFQATT, CDR2 SNEGSKA (reference sequence). The CDR3 sequence is 14 residues long. The CDR3 reads CSGPASGGDSPLHF. The CDR3 coding sequence is TGCAGTGGCCCTGCCTCCGGAGGGGACTCACCCCTCCACTTT.

The V call is TRBV10-3, the J call TRBJ2-2, with D unclear. Between the trimmed V and J ends, which lost 2 bases and 3 bases, there was a span of 7 bases. CDR1 is ENHRY and CDR2 is SYGVKD in the germline V gene. This CDR3 comprises 14 residues. The CDR3 nucleotides are TGTGCCATCAGTGAGGGAGCGTACACCGGGGAGCTGTTTTTT. This codes for CAISEGAYTGELFF.

This clonotype turned up a few times. The chain couples TRBV5-1 to TRBJ2-5; weak D call: TRBD1 (6 bases). This CDR3 region has 14 residues. Trimming shortened V by 2 bases and J by 0 bases, and 8 bases separated the two germline ends. From germline, CDR1 is SGHRS and CDR2 YFSETQ. CDR3 residues: CASSFRDNQETQYF. The CDR3 DNA sequence: TGCGCCAGCAGCTTCCGGGACAACCAAGAGACCCAGTACTTC.

This clonotype was counted a few times. V and J are TRBV20-1 and TRBJ1-1; D uncertain. Germline lookup yields CDR1 DFQATT and CDR2 SNEGSKA (reference sequence). Trimming took 3 bases from V and 0 from J, leaving 11 bases between them. This CDR3 is built from 14 residues. In DNA form, the CDR3 reads TGCAGTGCTAGCGACCCTATCATGAACACTGAAGCTTTCTTT. The encoded protein is CSASDPIMNTEAFF.

J is TRBJ2-7 and V is TRBV6-5; TRBD1 might be the D (6 bases). Trimming removed 0 bases from V and 5 bases from J, with 11 bases in between. Germline lookup yields CDR1 MNHEY and CDR2 SVGAGI. The CDR3 consists of 14 residues. CDR3 amino acids: CASSYSQGGHEQYF. The CDR3 region has the DNA TGTGCCAGCAGTTACTCACAGGGCGGGCACGAGCAGTACTTC.

V gene TRBV7-9 combines with J gene TRBJ1-1, with D uncertain. This CDR3 is 13 amino acids long. The ends were cut back, 5 bases at V and 10 bases at J, with 17 bases in the middle. Germline CDR1 is SEHNR and CDR2 is FQNEAQ (reference sequence). CDR3 in amino acids: CASSDHTDLGAFF. The CDR3 DNA sequence: TGTGCCAGCAGCGACCACACGGACTTGGGAGCTTTCTTT.

This chain links TRBV6-5 with TRBJ2-7; 7 bases agree with TRBD1. This CDR3 is built from 15 residues. V trimming: 4 bases; J trimming: 0 bases; junction bases outside the gene matches: 6. The germline V gene encodes CDR1 MNHEY and CDR2 SVGAGI. The CDR3 region is CASSSLGQSSYEQYF. CDR3 DNA sequence: TGTGCCAGCAGTTCCCTGGGACAGAGCTCCTACGAGCAGTACTTC.

V and J are TRBV24-1 and TRBJ2-1; D not certain. The germline V and J ends were trimmed by 0 bases and 7 bases, with 6 bases remaining between them. Germline lookup yields CDR1 KGHDR and CDR2 SFDVKD. The CDR3 is 13 amino acids. This CDR3 reads CATSDLLGNEQFF. The DNA for the CDR3 is TGTGCCACCAGTGATTTGTTGGGGAATGAGCAGTTCTTC.

Many counts were recorded for this clonotype. The V gene is TRBV11-2, the J gene TRBJ1-4, with unresolved D. Trimming stripped 6 bases from V and 6 bases from J, with 20 bases between. The CDR3 runs to 16 residues. Germline assignment: CDR1 SGHAT and CDR2 FQNNGV. This CDR3 reads CASRTGLGAPDEKLFF. DNA for the CDR3: TGTGCCAGCAGAACCGGACTCGGCGCCCCGGATGAAAAACTGTTTTTT.

The genes are TRBV4-3 and TRBJ2-3; possibly TRBD1 for D (5 bases). The germline V gene encodes CDR1 LGHNA and CDR2 YSLEER. The CDR3 has 15 residues. Between the trimmed V and J ends, which lost 0 bases and 3 bases, there was a span of 10 bases. CDR3 loop: CASSQDRVGTDTQYF. CDR3 sequence (DNA): TGCGCCAGCAGCCAAGACAGGGTGGGGACAGATACGCAGTATTTT.

J is TRBJ2-1 and V is TRBV12-3 or TRBV12-4; tentative D call: TRBD2 (5 bases). V lost 1 base and J 13 bases, leaving 11 bases between the germline ends. CDR3 length: 12 amino acids. Written as DNA, the CDR3 is TGTGCCAGCAGTTTAGACCGGTCTAGCCAGTTCTTC. This codes for CASSLDRSSQFF.